A single sample is the source of the 30 T cell receptor beta chains below, sequenced in a study of T-cell reconstitution after alpha-beta-depleted transplantation in children. As it was prepared, the TCRbeta library received unique molecular identifiers. TCRdb called the PCR reads again in MiXCR, with one record for every CDR3 protein. The sample lists 550,000 to 800,000 distinct CDR3 sequences, about an eighth occurring once. The sample was PBMCs, taken before TCRalphabeta/CD19-depleted stem cell transplant. The source is a girl aged 2 to 10 with congenital amegakaryocytic thrombocytopenia, due to receive a stem cell transplant.

This clonotype was recorded a few times. CDR3 residues: CRDSGGVHYEQYF. CDR3 nucleotide sequence: TGCAGAGACTCCGGGGGAGTCCACTACGAGCAGTACTTC. This rearrangement joins TRBV29-1 to TRBJ2-7, with a tentative D call TRBD2 (6 bases). This CDR3 region has 13 residues. Germline CDR1 and CDR2: SQVTM and ANQGSEA.

The chain links TRBV29-1 to TRBJ2-1; D might be TRBD2 (5 bases). The CDR3 extends over 13 amino acids. CDR1 SQVTM and CDR2 ANQGSEA come from the germline V gene. V was pared by 2 bases and J by 6 bases, with 11 bases between. The CDR3 nucleotides are TGCAGCGTTGAATTAGACTATTCCAATGAGCAGTTCTTC. It specifies CSVELDYSNEQFF.

This chain connects TRBV21-1 to TRBJ2-7; TRBD1, the D gene given by the table, was not confirmed from the DNA. TRBV21-1 constitutes a pseudogene. CDR3 length equals 14 residues. The CDR3 reads CASSGTGETYEQYF. Here the CDR3 DNA reads TGTGCCAGCAGCGGGACAGGCGAAACCTACGAGCAGTACTTC.

The count of this clonotype is one. With a much larger clone just one base away, this may be a read error. The gene calls are TRBV29-1 and TRBJ2-5; D might be TRBD2 (5 bases). Germline CDR1 reads SQVTM; CDR2 reads ANQGSEA. The length of the CDR3 is 14 residues. Here the CDR3 DNA reads TGCAGCGTTGAAGATTTACTAGTTCAAGGGACCCAGTACTTC. This sequence encodes CSVEDLLVQGTQYF. Using reference TRBV29-1 and TRBJ2-5 for the parts outside the CDR3, the full variable domain is SAVISQKPSRDICQRGTSLTIQCQVDSQVTMMFWYRQQPGQSLTLIATANQGSEATYESGFVIDKFPISRPNLTFSTLTVSNMSPEDSSIYLCSVEDLLVQGTQYFGPGTRLLVL.

In its sample, this clonotype was seen many times. This chain links TRBV28 with TRBJ1-5; 9 bases align to TRBD1. The CDR3 runs to 17 residues. The germline V gene encodes CDR1 MDHEN and CDR2 SYDVKM. V lost 6 bases to trimming and J lost 6 bases; unmatched junction nucleotides: 15. CDR3: CASRLGFRGQGGQPQHF. CDR3 nucleotides: TGTGCCAGCAGACTTGGGTTTCGGGGACAGGGAGGTCAGCCCCAGCATTTT. The variable domain in full, completed from reference TRBV28 and TRBJ1-5, reads DVKVTQSSRYLVKRTGEKVFLECVQDMDHENMFWYRQDPGLGLRLIYFSYDVKMKEKGDIPEGYSVSREKKERFSLILESASTNQTSMYLCASRLGFRGQGGQPQHFGDGTRLSIL.

This clonotype was recorded at least ten times. The rearrangement links TRBV3-1 to TRBJ2-3; 8 bases agree with TRBD2. The length of the CDR3 is 13 residues. Germline CDR1 and CDR2: LGHDT and YNNKEL (reference sequence). Trimming at V came to 3 bases and at J to 5 bases, leaving 1 base not matched to a gene. The CDR3 coding sequence is TGTGCCAGCAGCCATCTAGCGGGAGATACGCAGTATTTT. This codes for CASSHLAGDTQYF.

The chain is built from TRBV20-1 and TRBJ2-1; tentatively, D is TRBD2 (6 bases). Germline assignment: CDR1 DFQATT and CDR2 SNEGSKA (reference sequence). This CDR3 region has 17 residues. V dropped 0 bases and J dropped 6 bases, with 21 bases sitting between them. The chain's CDR3 is CSARDLGTSPTVNEQFF. As DNA, the CDR3 is TGCAGTGCTAGAGATCTCGGTACTAGCCCCACTGTCAATGAGCAGTTCTTC.

CDR3 residues: CAISDFGTEAFF. CDR3 bases: TGTGCCATCAGTGATTTCGGCACTGAAGCTTTCTTT. The chain employs TRBV10-3 and TRBJ1-1; D is ambiguous. V was clipped by 3 bases and J by 4 bases, with 6 bases between them. The CDR3 is 12 amino acids. The germline V gene encodes CDR1 ENHRY and CDR2 SYGVKD.

This clonotype was observed many times. The chain joins TRBV12-3 or TRBV12-4 to TRBJ2-7, with D possibly matching TRBD2 (6 bases). The CDR3 runs 14 residues. V was shortened by 6 bases and J by 2 bases, with 14 bases between the two germline ends. The CDR3 coding sequence is TGTGCCAGCAGAGCCTCTGGGAGGACCTACGAGCAGTACTTC. It specifies CASRASGRTYEQYF.

This clonotype was detected only a few times. The rearrangement links TRBV12-3 or TRBV12-4 to TRBJ2-3, with 7 bases matching TRBD2. V lost 5 bases and J lost 1; bases outside the gene matches: 6. The CDR3 sequence is 15 residues long. The CDR3 region has the DNA TGTGCCAGCAGTCCTAGCGGAGCCGGCACAGATACGCAGTATTTT. Encoded protein: CASSPSGAGTDTQYF.

This clonotype was seen at least ten times. V and J are TRBV28 and TRBJ1-5; no firm D call. CDR3 length: 13 amino acids. V was clipped by 7 bases and J by 7 bases, with 14 bases between them. CDR1 is MDHEN, CDR2 SYDVKM, per germline. This chain's CDR3 is CASKGQGSQPQHF. The CDR3 bases are TGTGCCAGCAAGGGCCAAGGGTCACAGCCCCAGCATTTT.

To note about this clonotype: The conserved phenylalanine or tryptophan normally closing the CDR3 is absent here, so this likely arose from a read error. The DNA is left out, because the CDR3 cannot be placed on it with certainty; the CDR3 is given as TCRdb lists it. The V gene is TRBV27, the J gene TRBJ1-5. Per the germline V gene, CDR1 is MNHEY and CDR2 is SMNVEV (reference sequence). The CDR3 is 13 amino acids long, termini counted. The CDR3 sequence is CASSLQRDQPQPL.

This chain connects TRBV7-8 to TRBJ2-1; D gene ambiguous. This CDR3 is built from 16 residues. Trimming left V 0 bases short and J 10 bases short, with 19 bases between. In germline, CDR1 is SGHVS, CDR2 FQNEAQ. This CDR3 is CASSLAGFALTSEQFF. The CDR3 DNA reads as TGTGCCAGCAGCTTAGCGGGGTTCGCCCTAACAAGCGAGCAGTTCTTC.

The rearrangement uses TRBV18 and TRBJ2-3; D is undetermined. The CDR3 is 13 residues long. Per the germline V gene, CDR1 is KGHSH and CDR2 is LQKENI. V dropped 0 bases and J dropped 4 bases, with 5 bases sitting between them. CDR3 nucleotides: TGTGCCAGCTCACCACCGTTCTCAGATACGCAGTATTTT. Translated, it gives CASSPPFSDTQYF.

About this clonotype: Being one base from a much bigger clone, this may be a read error. The chain joins TRBV28 to TRBJ2-5; TRBD2 is a possible D gene (5 bases). This CDR3 comprises 12 residues. The V end was cut by 5 bases, the J end by 10 bases, with 14 bases between. CDR1 and CDR2 from the germline V gene are MDHEN and SYDVKM. CDR3 DNA sequence: TGTGCCAGCAGTCCCCCCAGAGGGAACCAGTACTTC. Translated: CASSPPRGNQYF.

The chain uses TRBV29-1 and TRBJ2-5, with D unresolved. The CDR3 totals 15 residues. The V gene's germline CDR1 is SQVTM and CDR2 ANQGSEA. V was pared by 4 bases and J by 3 bases, with 18 bases between. The CDR3 coding sequence is TGCAGCGTTGCCGTGGTGATTGTTTGGGAAGAGACCCAGTACTTC. Encoded protein: CSVAVVIVWEETQYF.

This clonotype was counted ten times or more. V usage is TRBV20-1 and J usage is TRBJ2-1; the D is unclear. The germline CDR1 and CDR2 sequences are DFQATT and SNEGSKA (reference sequence). Deletions cut 8 bases from V and 1 base from J, with 12 bases between. This CDR3 has 13 amino acids. Written as DNA, the CDR3 is TGCAGTACCTTGGCCGGGTCCTACAATGAGCAGTTCTTC. Protein product: CSTLAGSYNEQFF.

V is TRBV12-3 or TRBV12-4 and J is TRBJ2-3, with D perhaps matching TRBD2 (6 bases). Trimming left V 7 bases short and J 2 bases short, with 16 bases between. The CDR3 is made up of 15 amino acids. CDR3 nucleotide sequence: TGTGCCAGCACCGACGGGACTCCGAACACAGATACGCAGTATTTT. This encodes CASTDGTPNTDTQYF.

This clonotype was counted once. A junction boundary mismatches the germline segment, possibly from a read error. This rearrangement joins TRBV7-8 to TRBJ2-7, with TRBD2 matching over 9 bases. This CDR3 contains 17 residues. The V gene's germline CDR1 is SGHVS and CDR2 FQNEAQ. Here the CDR3 DNA reads TGTGCCAGCAGCTCGATCGCTAGCGGGATCCCTTGGGACGAGCATTACTTC. Amino acids: CASSSIASGIPWDEHYF.

This clonotype showed up just a few times. The chain recombines TRBV28 with TRBJ1-6; D may be TRBD1 (6 bases). Per the germline V gene, CDR1 is MDHEN and CDR2 is SYDVKM. CDR3 length: 18 amino acids. The V and J ends lost 1 base and 2 bases respectively, with 15 bases between them. CDR3 sequence: CASSLLPGTRPYNSPLHF. In DNA, the CDR3 is TGTGCCAGCAGTTTATTACCGGGGACAAGGCCCTATAATTCACCCCTCCACTTT.

This clonotype has a count of ten or more. The chain joins TRBV20-1 to TRBJ2-7; D uncertain. Between the trimmed V and J ends, which lost 6 bases and 5 bases, there was a span of 14 bases. The germline V gene has CDR1 DFQATT and CDR2 SNEGSKA (reference sequence). The CDR3 covers 12 residues. CDR3 bases: TGCAGTGCCTCCCGACCGACTGACGAGCAGTACTTC. Encoded protein: CSASRPTDEQYF.

This clonotype was detected only a few times. The chain is built from TRBV2 and TRBJ2-3; 10 bases fit TRBD2. The ends lost 11 bases at V and 2 bases at J; junction bases unmatched: 7. Germline lookup yields CDR1 SNHLY and CDR2 FYNNEI. This CDR3 has 14 amino acids. The CDR3 protein is CAGGLAAPTDTQYF. As DNA, the CDR3 is TGTGCCGGCGGACTAGCGGCCCCCACAGATACGCAGTATTTT.

The chain has TRBV12-3 or TRBV12-4 and TRBJ2-4; 8 bases agree with TRBD1. This CDR3 is built from 17 residues. V was pared by 8 bases and J by 5 bases, with 17 bases of the junction left unmatched. CDR3 region: CASESRRAGGRQNIQYF. In DNA form, the CDR3 reads TGTGCCAGCGAATCCCGCCGGGCAGGGGGCAGACAAAACATTCAGTACTTC.

Only a few counts were recorded for this clonotype. The chain couples TRBV5-1 to TRBJ2-1; D call uncertain. Germline lookup yields CDR1 SGHRS and CDR2 YFSETQ. CDR3 length equals 14 residues. V dropped 4 bases and J dropped 1 base, with 9 bases sitting between them. The CDR3 reads CASSLELSYNEQFF. In nucleotides, the CDR3 is TGCGCCAGCAGCCTGGAACTTTCCTACAATGAGCAGTTCTTC.

This clonotype was observed many times. A junction end diverges from the germline sequence, so it may reflect a read error. The chain couples TRBV12-3 or TRBV12-4 to TRBJ1-2; D is unclear. The CDR3 has 11 amino acids. The CDR3: CASSLALDPSF. The CDR3 bases are TGTGCCAGCAGTTTAGCGCTGGACCCAAGCTTC.

The CDR3 DNA reads as TGCGCCAGCAGCTCGGGACTAGCCCTCGGGGATACGCAGTATTTT. This codes for CASSSGLALGDTQYF. The rearrangement joins TRBV5-1 to TRBJ2-3, with 9 bases lining up with TRBD2. Germline values: CDR1 SGHRS, CDR2 YFSETQ. Trimming took 3 bases from V and 6 from J; bases not matched to a gene: 8. The CDR3 is made up of 15 amino acids.

In its sample, this clonotype was seen a few times. The chain employs TRBV5-1 and TRBJ2-1, with 13 bases lining up with TRBD2. V lost 0 bases and J lost 8; bases outside the gene matches: 8. The CDR3 has 17 amino acids. Germline V gene sequence: CDR1 SGHRS, CDR2 YFSETQ. CDR3 DNA: TGCGCCAGCAGCTTGGCGAAGACTAGCGGGAGGACGGATGAGCAGTTCTTC. This translates into CASSLAKTSGRTDEQFF.

The table lists this clonotype with a few counts. The chain joins TRBV7-9 to TRBJ2-3; the D gene is possibly TRBD2 (6 bases). Trimming shortened V by 2 bases and J by 4 bases, and 16 bases separated the two germline ends. This CDR3 has 16 amino acids. Germline CDR1 is SEHNR and CDR2 is FQNEAQ (reference sequence). CDR3 coding DNA: TGTGCCAGCAGCTTATCGTGGCGGGGCGGGGCAGATACGCAGTATTTT. Its translation: CASSLSWRGGADTQYF.

This clonotype was counted a few times. This chain connects TRBV12-3 or TRBV12-4 to TRBJ2-3; perhaps TRBD2 as D (5 bases). Between the trimmed V and J ends, which lost 3 bases and 1 base, there was a span of 11 bases. The CDR3 totals 15 residues. CDR3 nucleotide sequence: TGTGCCAGCAGTTTTCGGGGATTCGGCACAGATACGCAGTATTTT. Its protein product is CASSFRGFGTDTQYF.

The chain uses TRBV29-1 and TRBJ2-7; D perhaps matches TRBD2 (6 bases). CDR3 length: 13 amino acids. Germline-derived CDR1 and CDR2 are SQVTM and ANQGSEA. Trimming took 4 bases from V and 2 from J, leaving 12 bases between them. The CDR3 sequence is CSVVLANTYEQYF. DNA of the CDR3: TGCAGCGTTGTGCTAGCGAATACCTACGAGCAGTACTTC.